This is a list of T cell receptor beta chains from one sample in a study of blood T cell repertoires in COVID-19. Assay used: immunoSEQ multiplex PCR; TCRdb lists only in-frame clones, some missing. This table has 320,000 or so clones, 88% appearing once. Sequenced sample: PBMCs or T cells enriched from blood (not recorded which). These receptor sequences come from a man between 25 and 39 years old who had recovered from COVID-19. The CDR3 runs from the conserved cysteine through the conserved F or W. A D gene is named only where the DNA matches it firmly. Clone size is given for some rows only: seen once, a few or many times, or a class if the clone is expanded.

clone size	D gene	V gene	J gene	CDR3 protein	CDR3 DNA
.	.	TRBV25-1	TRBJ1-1	CASSEYRQVEKAFF	TGTGCCAGCAGTGAATATCGACAGGTTGAAAAAGCTTTCTTT
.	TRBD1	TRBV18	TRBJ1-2	CASSPRGQDGYTF	TGTGCCAGCTCACCACGGGGACAGGATGGCTACACCTTC
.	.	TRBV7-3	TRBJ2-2	CASSLRGTGELFF	TGTGCCAGCAGCCTCAGAGGGACCGGGGAGCTGTTTTTT
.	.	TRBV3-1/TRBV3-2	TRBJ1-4	CASSQGLKVGEKLFF	TGTGCCAGCAGCCAAGGACTCAAGGTCGGTGAAAAACTGTTTTTT
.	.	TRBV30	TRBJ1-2	CAWSAGLRGAHGHGYTF	TGTGCCTGGAGTGCGGGACTCCGGGGGGCGCATGGCCATGGCTACACCTTC
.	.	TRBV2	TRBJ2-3	CASSDSADTQYF	TGTGCCAGCAGTGACTCAGCAGATACGCAGTATTTT
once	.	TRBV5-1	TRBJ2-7	CASSSGLREGYEQYF	TGCGCCAGCAGTTCGGGACTCCGAGAAGGCTACGAGCAGTACTTC
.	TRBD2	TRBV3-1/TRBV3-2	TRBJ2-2	CASSQDYSGGLGTGELFF	TGTGCCAGCAGCCAAGATTATAGCGGGGGGTTGGGCACCGGGGAGCTGTTTTTT
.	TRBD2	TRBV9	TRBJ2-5	CASSVVLAGGLETQYF	TGTGCCAGCAGCGTAGTTCTAGCGGGGGGGCTGGAGACCCAGTACTTC
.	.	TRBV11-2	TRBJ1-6	CASSLRRAYNNSPLHF	TGTGCCAGCAGCTTACGCAGGGCATACAATAATTCACCCCTCCACTTT
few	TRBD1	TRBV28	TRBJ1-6	CASSALTGKNSPLHF	TGTGCCAGCAGTGCCTTGACAGGGAAGAATTCACCCCTCCACTTT
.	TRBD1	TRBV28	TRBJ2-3	CASSSSGQAQTDTQYF	TGTGCCAGCAGTTCCTCGGGACAGGCCCAAACAGATACGCAGTATTTT
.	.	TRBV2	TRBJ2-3	CASTPGVSTDTQYF	TGTGCCAGCACACCGGGGGTTAGCACAGATACGCAGTATTTT
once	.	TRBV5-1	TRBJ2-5	CASSFSREETQYF	TGCGCCAGCAGCTTCTCCAGGGAAGAGACCCAGTACTTC
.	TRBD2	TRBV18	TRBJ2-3	CASTTSGDGTDTQYF	TGTGCCAGCACGACTAGCGGGGATGGTACAGATACGCAGTATTTT
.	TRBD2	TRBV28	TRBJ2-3	CASSLLRGSTDTQYF	TGTGCCAGCAGTTTACTGCGGGGGAGCACAGATACGCAGTATTTT
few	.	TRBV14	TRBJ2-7	CASSQEQGITYEQYF	TGTGCCAGCAGCCAAGAACAGGGAATTACCTACGAGCAGTACTTC
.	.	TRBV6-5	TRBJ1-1	CASGVAVDTEAFF	TGTGCCAGCGGGGTAGCGGTGGACACTGAAGCTTTCTTT
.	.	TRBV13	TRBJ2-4	CASSLRGIAKNIQYF	TGTGCCAGCAGCTTACGGGGGATAGCCAAAAACATTCAGTACTTC
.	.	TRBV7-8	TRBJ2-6	CASSLARASGANVLTF	TGTGCCAGCAGCTTAGCCAGGGCTTCTGGGGCCAACGTCCTGACTTTC
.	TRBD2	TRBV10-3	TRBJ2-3	CAIRFGRDADTQYF	TGTGCCATCAGGTTTGGGAGGGATGCAGATACGCAGTATTTT
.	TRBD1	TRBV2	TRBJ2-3	CASSDAGGPSTDTQYF	TGTGCCAGCAGTGATGCAGGGGGCCCTAGCACAGATACGCAGTATTTT
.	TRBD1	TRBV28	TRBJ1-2	CASTRTGGASGYTF	TGTGCCAGCACCCGTACAGGGGGCGCGAGTGGCTACACCTTC
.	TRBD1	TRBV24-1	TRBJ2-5	CATSEVGTGVWETQYF	TGTGCCACCAGTGAGGTCGGGACAGGGGTGTGGGAGACCCAGTACTTC
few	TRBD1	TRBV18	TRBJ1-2	CASSPDRDYGYTF	TGTGCCAGCTCACCGGACAGGGATTATGGCTACACCTTC
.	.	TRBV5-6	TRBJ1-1	CASSQGQNTEAFF	TGTGCCAGCAGCCAGGGACAGAACACTGAAGCTTTCTTT
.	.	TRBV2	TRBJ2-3	CASSETTSTDTQYF	TGTGCCAGCAGTGAAACGACTAGCACAGATACGCAGTATTTT
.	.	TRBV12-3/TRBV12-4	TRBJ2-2	CAKGQLNTGELFF	TGTGCCAAGGGGCAGTTGAACACCGGGGAGCTGTTTTTT
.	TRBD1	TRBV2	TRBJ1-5	CASSRTGALNQPQHF	TGTGCCAGCAGCAGAACAGGGGCCCTAAATCAGCCCCAGCATTTT
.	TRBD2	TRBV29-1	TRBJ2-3	CSVAPGLAPDTQYF	TGCAGCGTTGCACCGGGACTAGCCCCAGATACGCAGTATTTT
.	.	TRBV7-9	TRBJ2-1	CASSLGEQGNEQFF	TGTGCCAGCAGCTTAGGGGAACAGGGCAATGAGCAGTTCTTC
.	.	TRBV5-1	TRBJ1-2	CASSFLRGYGYTF	TGCGCCAGCAGCTTCCTTCGGGGCTATGGCTACACCTTC